This T cell receptor beta chain comes out of a study of human T cells and chemical hapten exposure. Study details: Sensitization was performed using 2% DPC on a roughly 2 cm by roughly 2 cm upper inner arm skin site. Each patch test put 0.01% DPC on the upper back, and results were read at 6 days. Each patient's scalp received weekly diphenylcyclopropenone throughout the approximately 25-week study. Study-wide results and limits: Significantly greater numbers of large CDR3 similarity clusters came from expanded TCRs than from controls.

The time point denotes: patch test 1, 2 weeks after DPC sensitization. Treatment: therapeutic diphenylcyclopropenone sensitization with weekly scalp DPC. Unseparated into fractions, whole blood served as the source from which total RNA was extracted. The CDR3 extends over 15 amino acids. Trimming took off 5 bases at V and 0 bases at J, with 11 bases between the two ends. In germline, CDR1 is LNHNV, CDR2 YYDKDF (reference sequence). MiXCR, applied by TCRdb to the RACE reads, yields one record per CDR3 protein. In the table there are some 52,000 distinct CDR3 sequences, roughly 11% of which are singletons. This clonotype was seen repeatedly, ten times or more. Its antigen is not known.

The sequences come from whole blood, collected in connection with sensitization to the hapten diphenylcyclopropenone (DPC). The sequence was obtained from a woman aged 40 to 50 with alopecia areata. Some clones in this sample may be carry-over from other donors' samples. V usage is TRBV15 and J usage is TRBJ1-3; possibly TRBD1 for D (5 bases). In DNA form, the CDR3 reads TGTGCCACCAGCCCGGGACGTAGCTCTGGAAACACCATATATTTT. It encodes CATSPGRSSGNTIYF.